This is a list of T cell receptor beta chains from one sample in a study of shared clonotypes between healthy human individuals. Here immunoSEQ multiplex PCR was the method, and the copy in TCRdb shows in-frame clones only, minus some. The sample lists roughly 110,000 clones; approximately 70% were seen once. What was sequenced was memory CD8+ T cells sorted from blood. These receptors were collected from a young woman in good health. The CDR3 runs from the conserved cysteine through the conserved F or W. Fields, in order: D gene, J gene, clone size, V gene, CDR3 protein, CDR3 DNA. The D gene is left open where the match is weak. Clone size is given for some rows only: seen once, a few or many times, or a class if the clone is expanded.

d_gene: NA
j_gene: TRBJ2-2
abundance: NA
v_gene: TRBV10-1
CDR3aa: CASSEGGRDTGELFF
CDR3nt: TGCGCCAGCAGTGAAGGGGGACGGGACACCGGGGAGCTGTTTTTT

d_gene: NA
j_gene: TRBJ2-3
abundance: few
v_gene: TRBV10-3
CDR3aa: CAISPNGDTQYF
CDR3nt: TGTGCCATCAGCCCCAATGGGGATACGCAGTATTTT

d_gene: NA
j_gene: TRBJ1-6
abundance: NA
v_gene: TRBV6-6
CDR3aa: CASRRRQLRPNSPLHF
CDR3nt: TGTGCCAGCAGACGACGGCAACTACGACCTAATTCACCCCTCCACTTT

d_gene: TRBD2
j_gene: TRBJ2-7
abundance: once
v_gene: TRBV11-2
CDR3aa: CASSLDSAGGPYEQYF
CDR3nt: TGTGCCAGCAGCTTAGACAGCGCGGGAGGGCCCTACGAGCAGTACTTC

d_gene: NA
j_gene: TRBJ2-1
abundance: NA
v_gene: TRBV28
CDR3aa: CASSSGLSGGYNEQFF
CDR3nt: TGTGCCAGCAGTTCAGGACTAAGTGGGGGGTACAATGAGCAGTTCTTC

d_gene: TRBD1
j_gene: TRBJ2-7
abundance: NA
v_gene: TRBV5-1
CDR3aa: CASSGDRRVPYEQYF
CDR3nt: TGCGCCAGCAGCGGGGACAGGAGGGTCCCCTACGAGCAGTACTTC

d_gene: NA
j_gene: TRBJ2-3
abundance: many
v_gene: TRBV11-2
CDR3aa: CASTFYSSTDTQYF
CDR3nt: TGTGCCAGCACCTTCTACTCGAGCACAGATACGCAGTATTTT

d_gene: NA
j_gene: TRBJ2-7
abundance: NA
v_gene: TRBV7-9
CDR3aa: CASNMRKSYEQYF
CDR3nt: TGTGCCAGCAACATGAGGAAATCCTACGAGCAGTACTTC

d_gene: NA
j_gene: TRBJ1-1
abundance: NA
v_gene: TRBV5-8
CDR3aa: CASSSFVGRNTEAFF
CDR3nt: TGTGCCAGCAGCTCATTTGTTGGGAGGAACACTGAAGCTTTCTTT

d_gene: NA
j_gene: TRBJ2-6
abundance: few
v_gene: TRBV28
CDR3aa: CASSPGDSGANVLTF
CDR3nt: TGTGCCAGCAGTCCCGGGGACTCTGGGGCCAACGTCCTGACTTTC

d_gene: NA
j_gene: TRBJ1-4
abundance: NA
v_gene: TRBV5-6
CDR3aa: CASSFGTSEKLFF
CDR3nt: TGTGCCAGCAGCTTTGGAACGTCGGAAAAACTGTTTTTT

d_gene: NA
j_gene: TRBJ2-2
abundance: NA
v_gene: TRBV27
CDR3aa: CASSNTPGELFF
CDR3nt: TGTGCCAGCAGTAACACACCCGGGGAGCTGTTTTTT

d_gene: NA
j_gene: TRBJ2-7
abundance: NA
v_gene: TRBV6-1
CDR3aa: CASNLVGVGDEQYF
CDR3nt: TGTGCCAGCAACTTAGTGGGAGTCGGCGACGAGCAGTACTTC

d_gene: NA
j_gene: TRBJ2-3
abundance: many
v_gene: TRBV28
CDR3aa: CASSPSGSTDTQYF
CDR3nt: TGTGCCAGCAGTCCAAGCGGGAGCACAGATACGCAGTATTTT

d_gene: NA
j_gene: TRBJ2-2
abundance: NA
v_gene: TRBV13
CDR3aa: CASSVRRDTVFGELFF
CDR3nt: TGTGCCAGCAGCGTTCGCCGGGACACAGTATTCGGGGAGCTGTTTTTT

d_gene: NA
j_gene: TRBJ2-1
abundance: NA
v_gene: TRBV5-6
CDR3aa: CASSLGEAAYNEQFF
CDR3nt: TGTGCCAGCAGCTTGGGGGAAGCGGCATACAATGAGCAGTTCTTC

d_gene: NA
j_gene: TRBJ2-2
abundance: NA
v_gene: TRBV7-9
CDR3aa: CASSGRSYTGELFF
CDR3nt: TGTGCCAGCAGCGGTAGGAGTTACACCGGGGAGCTGTTTTTT

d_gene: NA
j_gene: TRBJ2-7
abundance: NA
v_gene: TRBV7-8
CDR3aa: CASSLAFDRPPTYEQYF
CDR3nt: TGTGCCAGCAGCTTAGCTTTTGACAGGCCCCCAACCTACGAGCAGTACTTC

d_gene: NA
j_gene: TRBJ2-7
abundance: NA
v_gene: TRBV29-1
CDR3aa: CSVDGGEIYEQYF
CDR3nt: TGCAGCGTTGACGGTGGGGAGATCTACGAGCAGTACTTC

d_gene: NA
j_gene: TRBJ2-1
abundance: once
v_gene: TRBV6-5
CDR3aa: CASSYSRGAYNEQFF
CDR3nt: TGTGCCAGCAGTTACTCGAGGGGGGCCTACAATGAGCAGTTCTTC

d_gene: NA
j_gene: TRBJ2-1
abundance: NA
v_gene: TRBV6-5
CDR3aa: CASTGRVAYNEQFF
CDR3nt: TGTGCCAGCACGGGGCGGGTGGCCTACAATGAGCAGTTCTTC

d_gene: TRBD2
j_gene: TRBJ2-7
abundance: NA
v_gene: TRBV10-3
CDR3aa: CAISESHSGRADFYYEQYF
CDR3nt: TGTGCCATCAGTGAGTCGCATAGCGGGAGGGCCGATTTCTACTACGAGCAGTACTTC

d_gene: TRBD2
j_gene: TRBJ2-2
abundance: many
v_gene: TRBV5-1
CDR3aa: CASLATSGGTGELFF
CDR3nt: TGCGCCAGCCTCGCGACTAGCGGGGGGACCGGGGAGCTGTTTTTT

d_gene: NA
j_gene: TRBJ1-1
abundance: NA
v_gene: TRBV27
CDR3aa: CASSTHRRWDTEAFF
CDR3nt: TGTGCCAGCAGTACCCACAGAAGGTGGGACACTGAAGCTTTCTTT

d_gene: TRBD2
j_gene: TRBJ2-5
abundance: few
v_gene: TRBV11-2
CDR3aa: CASSSRTSGAQETQYF
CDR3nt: TGTGCCAGCAGCTCACGGACTAGCGGAGCCCAAGAGACCCAGTACTTC

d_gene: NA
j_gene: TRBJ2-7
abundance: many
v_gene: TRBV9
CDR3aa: CASSVGSGWPYEQYF
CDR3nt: TGTGCCAGCAGCGTAGGCAGCGGGTGGCCCTACGAGCAGTACTTC

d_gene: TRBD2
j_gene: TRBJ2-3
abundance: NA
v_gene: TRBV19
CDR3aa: CASSIRTSGRYSDTQYF
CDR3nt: TGTGCCAGTAGTATAAGGACTAGCGGGAGATATTCAGATACGCAGTATTTT

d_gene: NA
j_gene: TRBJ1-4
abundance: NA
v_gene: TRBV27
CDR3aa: CASSLRGWQGGEKLFF
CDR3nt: TGTGCCAGCAGTTTACGGGGATGGCAGGGAGGTGAAAAACTGTTTTTT

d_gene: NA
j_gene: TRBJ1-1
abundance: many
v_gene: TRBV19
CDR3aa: CASSMWGLDTEAFF
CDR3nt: TGTGCCAGTAGTATGTGGGGGCTCGACACTGAAGCTTTCTTT

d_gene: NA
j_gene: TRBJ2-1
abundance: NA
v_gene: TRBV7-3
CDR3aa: CASSLLTGSGNSYNEQFF
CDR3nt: TGTGCCAGCAGCTTACTCACAGGCTCAGGGAACTCCTACAATGAGCAGTTCTTC

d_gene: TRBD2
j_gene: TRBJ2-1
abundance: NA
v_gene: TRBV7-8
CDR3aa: CASSLSGSLAAPANEQFF
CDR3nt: TGTGCCAGCAGCTTATCGGGTAGTCTAGCGGCCCCGGCGAATGAGCAGTTCTTC

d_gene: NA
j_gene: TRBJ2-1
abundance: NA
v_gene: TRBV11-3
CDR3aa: CASSQLSYNEQFF
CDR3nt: TGTGCCAGCAGCCAGCTCAGCTACAATGAGCAGTTCTTC

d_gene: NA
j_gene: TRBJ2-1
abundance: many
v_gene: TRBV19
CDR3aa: CASSIVYSDNEQFF
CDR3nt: TGTGCCAGTAGTATAGTCTACAGTGACAATGAGCAGTTCTTC

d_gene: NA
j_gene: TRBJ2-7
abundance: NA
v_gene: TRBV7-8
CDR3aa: CASSAPGGPYEQYF
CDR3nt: TGTGCCAGCAGCGCACCCGGGGGTCCCTACGAGCAGTACTTC

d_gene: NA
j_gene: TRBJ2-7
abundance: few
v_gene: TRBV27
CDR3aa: CASRGGPGKIYEQYF
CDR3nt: TGTGCCAGCAGGGGGGGACCGGGAAAAATCTACGAGCAGTACTTC

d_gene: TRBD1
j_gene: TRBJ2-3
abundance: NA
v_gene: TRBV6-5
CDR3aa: CASSYSRGQGTDTQYF
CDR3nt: TGTGCCAGCAGTTACTCCCGGGGACAGGGCACAGATACGCAGTATTTT

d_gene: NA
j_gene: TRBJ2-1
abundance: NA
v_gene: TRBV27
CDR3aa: CASCGARAQQFF
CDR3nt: TGTGCCAGCTGTGGGGCTAGGGCCCAGCAGTTCTTC

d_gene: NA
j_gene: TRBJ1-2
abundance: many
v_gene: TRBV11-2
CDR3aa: CASTLLGGYGYTF
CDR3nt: TGTGCCAGCACCCTATTGGGGGGCTATGGCTACACCTTC

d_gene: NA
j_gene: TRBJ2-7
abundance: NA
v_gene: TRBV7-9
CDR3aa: CASSQGDEAYEQYF
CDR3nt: TGTGCCAGCAGCCAAGGGGACGAAGCCTACGAGCAGTACTTC

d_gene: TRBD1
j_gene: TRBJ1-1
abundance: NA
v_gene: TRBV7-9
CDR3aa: CASRLTGGNTEAFF
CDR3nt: TGTGCCAGCAGGCTGACAGGGGGCAACACTGAAGCTTTCTTT

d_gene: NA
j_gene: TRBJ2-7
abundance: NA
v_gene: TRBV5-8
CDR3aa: CASSLYFLEGSPYEQYF
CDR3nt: TGTGCCAGCAGCTTGTATTTTTTAGAGGGAAGTCCCTACGAGCAGTACTTC

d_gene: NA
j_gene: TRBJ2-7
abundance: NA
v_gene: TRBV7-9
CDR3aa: CASSPQISYEQYF
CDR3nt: TGTGCCAGCAGTCCACAAATCTCCTACGAGCAGTACTTC

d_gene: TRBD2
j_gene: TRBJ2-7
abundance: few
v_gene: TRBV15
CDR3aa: CATSPGTSGTYEQYF
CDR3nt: TGTGCCACCAGTCCAGGGACTAGCGGGACTTACGAGCAGTACTTC

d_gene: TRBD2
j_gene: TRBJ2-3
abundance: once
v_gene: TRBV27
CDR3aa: CASSSVLAGGADTQYF
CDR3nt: TGTGCCAGCAGTTCCGTACTAGCGGGAGGAGCGGATACGCAGTATTTT

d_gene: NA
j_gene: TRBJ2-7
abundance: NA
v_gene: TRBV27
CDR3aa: CASRGRDDLGYEQYF
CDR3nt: TGTGCCAGCAGGGGTAGGGATGACCTAGGCTACGAGCAGTACTTC